Sequencing of this T cell receptor beta chain was carried out in a study of blood T cell repertoires in COVID-19. The wider study: The samples span acute and convalescent COVID-19 from the United States, Italy and Spain. Sources were T cells, B-cell-depleted T cells, or PBMCs; the material itself was cDNA or gDNA.

V was pared by 9 bases and J by 5 bases, with 19 bases between. Looked up from germline, CDR1 is KGHDR and CDR2 is SFDVKD. This CDR3 contains 15 residues. As originally analysed: For nucleated cells, counts were estimated from reference gene primer amplification. Assay: immunoSEQ multiplex PCR; the TCRdb copy retains only in-frame clones and omits some. V, J and clone size reflect that table, while D and trimming were determined from the DNA. The sample lists tens of thousands of clones, under 90% seen once, with 5.2% in the top ten. Enrolled during active infection, Seattle patients were then followed longitudinally.

The source is a man aged 60-69 years with COVID-19, enrolled during active disease. The sequenced sample consisted of peripheral blood. The rearrangement joins TRBV24-1 to TRBJ1-5; the D gene is possibly TRBD1 (5 bases). The chain's CDR3 is CATGGDYPSDQPQHF. CDR3 DNA sequence: TGTGCCACCGGGGGGGATTACCCCTCGGATCAGCCCCAGCATTTT.